The 5 T cell receptor beta chains in this list originate from one sample, sequenced in a study of T-cell reconstitution after alpha-beta-depleted transplantation in children. It was with unique molecular identifiers that the TCRbeta library was prepared. TCRdb reprocessed the PCR reads with MiXCR, giving one entry per CDR3 protein. This sample has tens of thousands of distinct CDR3 sequences; roughly 5% occur once, and the top ten carry about 20%. The specimen comprised PBMCs, mostly from graft donor cells, sampled 180 days after TCRalphabeta/CD19-depleted stem cell transplant. These receptors were taken from a boy younger than two who had a stem cell transplant for acute myeloid leukemia, so the T cells may come from the graft donor.

This clonotype was seen repeatedly, ten times or more. The rearrangement joins TRBV12-3 or TRBV12-4 to TRBJ2-4; D not resolved. CDR3 size: 13 residues. V lost 5 bases, J lost 1 base, and 6 bases lay in between. CDR3 DNA: TGTGCCAGCAGTCCCCAGGCCAAAAACATTCAGTACTTC. Translating gives CASSPQAKNIQYF.

The sample holds many counts of this clonotype. The genes are TRBV12-3 or TRBV12-4 and TRBJ2-5; D is ambiguous. The length of the CDR3 is 11 residues. The V end was cut by 6 bases, the J end by 5 bases, with 7 bases between. CDR3 nucleotides: TGTGCCAGCAGCTATGGGGAGACCCAGTACTTC. Translated, it gives CASSYGETQYF.

Many counts were recorded for this clonotype. This chain uses TRBV6-5 with TRBJ2-7; TRBD1 matches at 9 bases. J gave up 4 bases and V 6 bases, and 10 bases lay outside the gene matches. The CDR3 sequence is 15 residues long. Germline V gives CDR1 MNHEY, CDR2 SVGAGI. In nucleotides, the CDR3 is TGTGCCAGCAGCTCGGCCGGGACAGGGAGGTACGAGCAGTACTTC. Amino acids: CASSSAGTGRYEQYF.

This clonotype was observed at least ten times. V gene TRBV5-1 combines with J gene TRBJ1-1; tentatively, D is TRBD1 (5 bases). Germline loops: CDR1 SGHRS, CDR2 YFSETQ. V lost 2 bases and J lost 5, with 10 bases in between. CDR3 length equals 13 residues. CDR3 region: CASSLREGTEAFF. In DNA form, the CDR3 reads TGCGCCAGCAGCTTACGGGAGGGGACTGAAGCTTTCTTT.

This clonotype was observed at least ten times. The rearrangement uses TRBV6-5 and TRBJ2-7, with TRBD1 identical over 8 bases. Germline values: CDR1 MNHEY, CDR2 SVGAGI. The CDR3 runs 18 residues. Trimming at V came to 3 bases and at J to 2 bases, leaving 15 bases not matched to a gene. The CDR3 DNA is TGTGCCAGCAGTTATGTCAGTCACAGGGGGAGCCCTACCTACGAGCAGTACTTC. Translated: CASSYVSHRGSPTYEQYF.